The subject of this entry is one TCR beta chain. What it recognizes is unknown. This sample stems from a study of cytomegalovirus exposure and HLA in healthy donors. The PCR employed 60 Vbeta primers together with 13 Jbeta primers. Method: immunoSEQ multiplex PCR; TCRdb's copy keeps in-frame clones and lacks some. The sample lists roughly 130,000 clones, about two thirds occurring once. Trimming took 0 bases from V and 1 from J, leaving 5 bases between them. CDR3 length: 13 amino acids. Germline loops: CDR1 SGHRS, CDR2 YFSETQ. Study observations and caveats: According to an earlier analysis, most TCR beta V segments yielded productive rearrangements about 90% or about 30% of the time. Immune exposure was documented only through CMV serostatus. Fewer N-insertions than the 666-donor mean were reportedly shown by an Asian-associated ancestry cluster in a later analysis.

The sequence came from a woman aged 55-70 years in good health and CMV-seropositive. The chain uses TRBV5-1 and TRBJ2-7; D call uncertain. The sequenced material came from PBMCs. The CDR3 here is CASSLASSYEQYF. CDR3 DNA sequence: TGCGCCAGCAGCTTGGCCTCGTCCTACGAGCAGTACTTC. Full variable domain (rest looked up from reference TRBV5-1 and TRBJ2-7): KAGVTQTPRYLIKTRGQQVTLSCSPISGHRSVSWYQQTPGQGLQFLFEYFSETQRNKGNFPGRFSGRQFSNSRSEMNVSTLELGDSALYLCASSLASSYEQYFGPGTRLTVT.